What follows describes a single T cell receptor (beta chain). The method was immunoSEQ multiplex PCR; TCRdb's version includes in-frame clones alone and lacks a portion of them. Of 150,000 to 200,000 clones in the sample, over 85% were seen once. The data derive from a study of control samples from healthy donors and cancer patients. V lost 6 bases to trimming and J lost 6 bases; unmatched junction nucleotides: 5. The germline gives CDR1 MNHEY, CDR2 SMNVEV (reference sequence). The CDR3 sequence is 14 residues long. The source material was blood. The TCR comes from a man under 40 in good health. J is TRBJ1-4 and V is TRBV27; 9 bases match TRBD1. The CDR3 loop is CASRLQGADEKLFF. The DNA for the CDR3 is TGTGCCAGCAGGCTACAGGGGGCCGATGAAAAACTGTTTTTT.